This is a list of T cell receptor beta chains from one sample in a study of blood T cell repertoires in COVID-19. This table comes from immunoSEQ multiplex PCR, and its TCRdb copy is limited to in-frame clones, with some not included. Among some 420,000 clones, around 91% were seen once, and the ten largest hold roughly 1.1%. The sequencing sample was made of PBMCs or T cells enriched from blood (not recorded which). These receptors all come from a young man who had recovered from COVID-19. Each CDR3 is given with its conserved first and last residue. The D gene is left open where the match is weak. Part of the rows lack a size; the others show once, few, many or a class for expanded clones.

>TRBJ1-2|.|.|TRBV16
CASSQSTGRSYGYTF
TGTGCCAGCAGCCAATCAACAGGACGCTCCTATGGCTACACCTTC
>TRBJ2-5|.|.|TRBV7-2
CASSLSLETQYF
TGTGCCAGCAGCCTAAGTTTGGAGACCCAGTACTTC
>TRBJ2-1|.|TRBD2|TRBV7-9
CASSALAGGKEQFF
TGTGCCAGCAGCGCACTAGCGGGAGGGAAAGAGCAGTTCTTC
>TRBJ2-1|.|TRBD1|TRBV3-1/TRBV3-2
CASRQTGGTYNEQFF
TGTGCCAGCAGACAGACAGGGGGGACCTACAATGAGCAGTTCTTC
>TRBJ2-4|.|TRBD2|TRBV7-2
CASSFKPAGVSAKNIQYF
TGTGCCAGCAGCTTTAAACCAGCGGGAGTGTCAGCCAAAAACATTCAGTACTTC
>TRBJ2-1|.|TRBD2|TRBV7-9
CASSLAGNSGSNEQFF
TGTGCCAGCAGCTTAGCGGGGAATAGCGGGAGTAATGAGCAGTTCTTC
>TRBJ1-2|.|.|TRBV28
CASSFGGLGYTF
TGTGCCAGCAGTTTCGGGGGATTAGGCTACACCTTC
>TRBJ2-5|.|TRBD2|TRBV5-1
CASSIIAGRAETQYF
TGCGCCAGCAGCATCATAGCGGGGAGAGCGGAGACCCAGTACTTC
>TRBJ2-5|.|TRBD2|TRBV4-1
CASSQTAGSTGKTQYF
TGCGCCAGCAGCCAAACAGCGGGATCCACCGGCAAGACCCAGTACTTC
>TRBJ1-1|.|TRBD1|TRBV6-5
CASGQGAGTEAFF
TGTGCCAGCGGCCAGGGGGCTGGCACTGAAGCTTTCTTT
>TRBJ2-7|.|.|TRBV7-2
CASSPPAVYEQYF
TGTGCCAGCAGCCCCCCAGCGGTCTACGAGCAGTACTTC
>TRBJ2-2|.|TRBD2|TRBV10-2
CASTLAGPNTGELFF
TGCGCCAGCACCCTAGCGGGTCCTAACACCGGGGAGCTGTTTTTT
>TRBJ2-3|.|TRBD2|TRBV7-2
CASSLVLWTSGSTDTQYF
TGTGCCAGCAGCTTAGTTCTATGGACTAGCGGGTCCACAGATACGCAGTATTTT
>TRBJ1-1|.|TRBD1|TRBV7-2
CASSFGQGYTEAFF
TGTGCCAGCAGCTTCGGACAGGGCTATACTGAAGCTTTCTTT
>TRBJ2-1|.|TRBD2|TRBV19
CASSIPLAGDRNNEQFF
TGTGCCAGTAGTATCCCACTAGCGGGAGATAGGAACAATGAGCAGTTCTTC
>TRBJ1-2|.|TRBD1|TRBV12-3/TRBV12-4
CASSRDRDSGYTF
TGTGCCAGCAGCCGAGACAGGGACTCGGGCTACACCTTC
>TRBJ2-7|.|TRBD2|TRBV28
CASSLPDLSGSGDEQYF
TGTGCCAGCAGTTTACCCGACCTCAGCGGGAGTGGGGACGAGCAGTACTTC
>TRBJ2-2|few|TRBD1|TRBV19
CASSLPTGSSVGELFF
TGTGCCAGTAGTCTTCCGACAGGGAGTTCAGTCGGGGAGCTGTTTTTT
>TRBJ1-5|once|TRBD1|TRBV24-1
CATSDSGTESNQPQHF
TGTGCCACCAGTGATTCCGGGACAGAGAGCAATCAGCCCCAGCATTTT
>TRBJ2-6|.|TRBD1|TRBV7-9
CASSLGQGAFGANVLTF
TGTGCCAGCAGCTTAGGACAGGGGGCCTTTGGGGCCAACGTCCTGACTTTC